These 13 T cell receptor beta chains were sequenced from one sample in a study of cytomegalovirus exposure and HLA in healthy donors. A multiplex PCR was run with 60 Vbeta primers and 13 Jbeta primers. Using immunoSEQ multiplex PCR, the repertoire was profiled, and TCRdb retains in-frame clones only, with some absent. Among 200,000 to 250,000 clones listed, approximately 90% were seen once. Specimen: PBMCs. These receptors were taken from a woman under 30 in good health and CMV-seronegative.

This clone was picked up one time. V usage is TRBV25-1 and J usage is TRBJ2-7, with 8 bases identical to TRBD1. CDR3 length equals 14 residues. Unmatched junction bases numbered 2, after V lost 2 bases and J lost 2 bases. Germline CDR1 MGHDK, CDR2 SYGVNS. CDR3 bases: TGTGCCAGCAGTGAAGGACAGGGCACCTACGAGCAGTACTTC. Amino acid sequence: CASSEGQGTYEQYF.

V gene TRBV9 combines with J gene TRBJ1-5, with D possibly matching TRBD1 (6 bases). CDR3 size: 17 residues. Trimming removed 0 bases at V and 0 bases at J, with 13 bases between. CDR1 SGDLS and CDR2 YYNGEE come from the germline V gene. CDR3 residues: CASSVGKDSYSNQPQHF. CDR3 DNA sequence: TGTGCCAGCAGCGTAGGGAAGGACAGCTATAGCAATCAGCCCCAGCATTTT.

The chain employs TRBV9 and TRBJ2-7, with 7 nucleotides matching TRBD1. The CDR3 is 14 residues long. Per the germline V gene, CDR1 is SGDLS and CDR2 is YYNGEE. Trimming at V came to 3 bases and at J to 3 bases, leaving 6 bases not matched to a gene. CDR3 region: CASSAGTVNYEQYF. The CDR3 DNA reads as TGTGCCAGCAGCGCCGGGACAGTTAACTACGAGCAGTACTTC.

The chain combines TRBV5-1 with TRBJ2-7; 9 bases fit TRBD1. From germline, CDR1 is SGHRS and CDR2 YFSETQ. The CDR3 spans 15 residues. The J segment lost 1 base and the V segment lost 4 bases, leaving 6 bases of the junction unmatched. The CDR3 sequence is CASSPGQGRSYEQYF. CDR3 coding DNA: TGCGCCAGCAGCCCGGGACAGGGTAGGTCCTACGAGCAGTACTTC.

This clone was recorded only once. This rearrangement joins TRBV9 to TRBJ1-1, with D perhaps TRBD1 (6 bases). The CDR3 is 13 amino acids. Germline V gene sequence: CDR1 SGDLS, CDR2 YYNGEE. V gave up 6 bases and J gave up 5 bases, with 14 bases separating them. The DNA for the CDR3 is TGTGCCAGCACCCCGGGGGGGCAGACTGAAGCTTTCTTT. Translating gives CASTPGGQTEAFF.

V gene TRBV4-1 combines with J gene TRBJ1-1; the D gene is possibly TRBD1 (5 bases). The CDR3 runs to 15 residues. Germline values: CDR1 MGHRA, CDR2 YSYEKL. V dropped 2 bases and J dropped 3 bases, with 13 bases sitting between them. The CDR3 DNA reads TGCGCCAGCAGCCAAAAGGGGTTGATAGACACTGAAGCTTTCTTT. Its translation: CASSQKGLIDTEAFF.

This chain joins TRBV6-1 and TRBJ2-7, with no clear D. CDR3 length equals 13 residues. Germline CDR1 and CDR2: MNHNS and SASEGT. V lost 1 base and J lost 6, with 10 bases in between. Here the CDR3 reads CASSEDGSPEQYF. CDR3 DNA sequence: TGTGCCAGCAGTGAAGATGGCAGTCCCGAGCAGTACTTC.

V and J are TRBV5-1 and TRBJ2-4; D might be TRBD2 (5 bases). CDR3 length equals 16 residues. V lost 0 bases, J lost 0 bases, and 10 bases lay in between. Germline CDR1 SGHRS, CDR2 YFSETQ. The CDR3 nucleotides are TGCGCCAGCAGCTTGGTAGTGGCGGGAGCCAAAAACATTCAGTACTTC. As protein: CASSLVVAGAKNIQYF.

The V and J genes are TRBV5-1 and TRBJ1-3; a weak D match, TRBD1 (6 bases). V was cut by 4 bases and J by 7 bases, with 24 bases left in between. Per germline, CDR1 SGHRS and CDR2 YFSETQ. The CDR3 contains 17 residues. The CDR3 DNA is TGCGCCAGCAGCCGGGATACATACAGGGAACTTGGCAACACCATATATTTT. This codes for CASSRDTYRELGNTIYF.

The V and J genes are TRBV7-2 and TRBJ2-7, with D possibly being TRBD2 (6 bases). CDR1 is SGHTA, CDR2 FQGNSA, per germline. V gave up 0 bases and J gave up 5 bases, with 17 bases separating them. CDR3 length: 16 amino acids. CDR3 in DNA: TGTGCCAGCAGCTTAGCCTTTGGGGAGGTCGGAGACGAGCAGTACTTC. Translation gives CASSLAFGEVGDEQYF. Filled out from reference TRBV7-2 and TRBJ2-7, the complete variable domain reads GAGVSQSPSNKVTEKGKDVELRCDPISGHTALYWYRQSLGQGLEFLIYFQGNSAPDKSGLPSDRFSAERTGGSVSTLTIQRTQQEDSAVYLCASSLAFGEVGDEQYFGPGTRLTVT.

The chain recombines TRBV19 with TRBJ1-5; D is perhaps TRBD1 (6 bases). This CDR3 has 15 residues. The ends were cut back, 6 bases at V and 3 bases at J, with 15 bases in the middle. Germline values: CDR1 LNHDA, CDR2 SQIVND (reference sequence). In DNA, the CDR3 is TGTGCCAGTAGCGACACGGGACAACTCAATCAGCCCCAGCATTTT. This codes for CASSDTGQLNQPQHF. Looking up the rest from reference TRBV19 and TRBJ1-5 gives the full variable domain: DGGITQSPKYLFRKEGQNVTLSCEQNLNHDAMYWYRQDPGQGLRLIYYSQIVNDFQKGDIAEGYSVSREKKESFPLTVTSAQKNPTAFYLCASSDTGQLNQPQHFGDGTRLSIL.

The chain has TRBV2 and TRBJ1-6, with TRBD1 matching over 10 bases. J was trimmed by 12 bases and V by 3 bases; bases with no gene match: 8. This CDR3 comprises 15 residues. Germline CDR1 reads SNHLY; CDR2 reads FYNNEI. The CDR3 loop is CASSELGQGIQPLHF. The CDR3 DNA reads TGTGCCAGCAGTGAGTTGGGACAGGGGATTCAACCCCTCCACTTT.

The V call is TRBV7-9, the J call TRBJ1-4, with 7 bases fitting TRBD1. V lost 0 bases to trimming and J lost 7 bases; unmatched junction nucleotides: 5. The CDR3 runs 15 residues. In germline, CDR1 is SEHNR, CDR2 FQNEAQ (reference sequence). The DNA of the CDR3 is TGTGCCAGCAGCTTAGCGGGACAGAGGCCTGAAAAACTGTTTTTT. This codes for CASSLAGQRPEKLFF. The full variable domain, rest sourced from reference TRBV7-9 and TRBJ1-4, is DTGVSQNPRHKITKRGQNVTFRCDPISEHNRLYWYRQTLGQGPEFLTYFQNEAQLEKSRLLSDRFSAERPKGSFSTLEIQRTEQGDSAMYLCASSLAGQRPEKLFFGSGTQLSVL.